This section outlines one TCR beta chain sequence together with its context. As yet, its antigen is unknown. Clones were sequenced by immunoSEQ multiplex PCR, and TCRdb holds only the in-frame ones, with some missing. The sample carries about 74,000 clones, under 90% recorded once. The data derive from a study of T cell clones after liver transplantation. Overall study: Immunosuppression withdrawal was tried within 2 years after liver transplantation in this trial. At least one year of complete immunosuppression withdrawal without enzymes over twice normal defined tolerance. Findings and caveats of the study: Compared with third party-reactive sequences, donor-reactive ones declined more, independent of withdrawal success.

The CDR3 consists of 17 residues. The V end lost 4 bases, the J end lost 0 bases, and 17 bases lay between the germline ends. Germline V CDR1 and CDR2: SGDLS, YYNGEE. The V and J genes are TRBV9 and TRBJ1-3; tentative D call: TRBD1 (6 bases). This receptor was taken from a human donor who received a liver transplant. The sequencing used CD4+ T cells from blood, collected before liver transplant. CDR3: CASSLRLDRSSGNTIYF. CDR3 sequence (DNA): TGTGCCAGCAGCTTACGTTTGGACAGAAGCTCTGGAAACACCATATATTTT.